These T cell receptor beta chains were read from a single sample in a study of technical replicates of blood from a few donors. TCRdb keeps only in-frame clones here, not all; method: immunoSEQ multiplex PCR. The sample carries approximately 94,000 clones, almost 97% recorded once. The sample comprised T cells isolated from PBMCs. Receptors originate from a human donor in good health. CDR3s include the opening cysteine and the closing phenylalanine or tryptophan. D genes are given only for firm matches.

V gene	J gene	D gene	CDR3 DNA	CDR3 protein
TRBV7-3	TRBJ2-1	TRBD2	TGTGCCAGCAGTCCCAGCGGGAGCTCCTACAATGAGCAGTTCTTC	CASSPSGSSYNEQFF
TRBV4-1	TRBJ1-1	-	TGCGCCAGCAGCCAAGATCTTCGGGGGACTGAAGCTTTCTTT	CASSQDLRGTEAFF
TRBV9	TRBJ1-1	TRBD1	TGTGCCAGCAGCAGGACAGGGGGGGTCACTGAAGCTTTCTTT	CASSRTGGVTEAFF
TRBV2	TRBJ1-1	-	TGTGCCAGCCAACAGCATATGAACACTGAAGCTTTCTTT	CASQQHMNTEAFF
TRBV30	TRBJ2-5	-	TGTGCCTGGAGCCTCCACCACGGGAGCAATGAAGAGACCCAGTACTTC	CAWSLHHGSNEETQYF
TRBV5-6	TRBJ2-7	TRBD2	TGTGCCAGCAGCCCGGGAGGCCCTACCCCCCGGGAGCAGTACTTC	CASSPGGPTPREQYF
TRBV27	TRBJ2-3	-	TGTGCCAGCAGTTTTTATTACACAGATACGCAGTATTTT	CASSFYYTDTQYF
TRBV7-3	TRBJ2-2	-	TGTGCCAGCAGCTTCAGCACCGGGGAGCTGTTTTTT	CASSFSTGELFF
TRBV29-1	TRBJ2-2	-	TGCAGCTTTCTGGGGGGTAAGTGGACCGGGGAGCTGTTTTTT	CSFLGGKWTGELFF
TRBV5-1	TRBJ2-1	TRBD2	TGCGCCAGCAGCTTGGAGCCTAGCGGTTCCAACAATGAGCAGTTCTTC	CASSLEPSGSNNEQFF
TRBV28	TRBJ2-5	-	TGTGCCAGCAGTTTAGTCGTTGGCTTTTCAGAGACCCAGTACTTC	CASSLVVGFSETQYF
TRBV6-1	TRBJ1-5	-	TGTGCCAGCACCCAGGGTAATAGCAATCAGCCCCAGCATTTT	CASTQGNSNQPQHF
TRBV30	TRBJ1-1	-	TGTGCCTGGACACGGGAGAGGAACACTGAAGCTTTCTTT	CAWTRERNTEAFF
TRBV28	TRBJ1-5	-	TGTGCCAGCACCAAGCCCGGGTCGAGCAATCAGCCCCAGCATTTT	CASTKPGSSNQPQHF
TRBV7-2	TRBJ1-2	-	TGTGCCAGCAGCTTTTTTCGCCCAGGGATTGTGAGCTATGGCTACACCTTC	CASSFFRPGIVSYGYTF